The entry that follows covers one TCR beta chain sequence. The target antigen is unknown. The sample originates from a study of OX40 agonist ivuxolimab in advanced cancers. Overall study: Patients received ivuxolimab, an agonistic anti-OX40 (CD134) antibody.

Study-wide results and limits: Normalized T-cell clonal expansion was also low in some nonresponders. Expanded clones tended on average to be more numerous among CD8+ T cells than CD4+. Both CD4+ and CD8+ T cell populations in blood had undergone clonal expansion by week 6 at 0.1 to 3.0 mg/kg.

V lost 8 bases, J lost 2 bases, and 8 bases lay in between. This CDR3 has 12 residues. The germline V gene encodes CDR1 MDHEN and CDR2 SYDVKM. Sequencing was performed with immunoSEQ multiplex PCR; in TCRdb, only in-frame clones are kept and a portion is missing. The data show almost 90,000 clones, roughly 93% seen once. The TCR comes from an adult with an advanced solid tumor such as melanoma, head and neck, liver or kidney cancer. Sequenced material: CD4+ or CD8+ T cells sorted from blood, taken in a trial of the OX40 agonist ivuxolimab. The chain employs TRBV28 and TRBJ2-3; D uncertain. CDR3 DNA: TGTGCCAGCCAGGTGACCACAGATACGCAGTATTTT. It encodes CASQVTTDTQYF.